This TCR beta chain was identified in a study of shared clonotypes between healthy human individuals (dated by TCRdb to 2019 to 2021). General notes on the study: Three men and two women, aged 18 to 49 years, made up the cohort. For each donor, CD4 naive and CD4 memory were each given three plates, CD8 naive was given two plates, and CD8 memory was given one plate. To estimate repertoire size and how much clonotype sharing occurs between individuals, the study deeply sequenced the blood TCR repertoires of several healthy adults. Different laboratories and diverse techniques were used to prepare libraries and sequence TCR repertoires, to increase sequencing depth and limit assay-specific biases. Each donor's leukapheresis produced roughly between roughly 0.85 and 10 billion PBMCs.

This clone was observed many times. Which antigen it targets is not known. The input lacks base qualities; no much larger clone sits a single base away. Counted from cysteine to phenylalanine, this CDR3 has 12 amino acids. CDR3 DNA is the only sequence kept; it has 36 bases, read in frame from the first base. The junction shows trimming of 4 bases on V and 6 bases on J, plus 6 bases between the germline ends. Sequences SGHTA (CDR1) and FQGNSA (CDR2) are obtained from the germline V gene. TCR CDR3 regions were amplified from genomic DNA by multiplex PCR using the deep immunoSEQ assay. Extracted genomic DNA from each cell subset was spread evenly across all wells of several immunoSEQ 96-well plates, with each plate serving as a replicate. For sorted subsets, approximately 210 ng genomic DNA, equal to tens of thousands of T cell genomes, was loaded into each replicate PCR. The purified libraries were quantified using a Qubit 3.0 fluorometer, sized with a Bioanalyzer 2100, and then quantified again using the KAPA Library Quantification kit. Every immunoSEQ 96-well plate was sequenced on a dedicated single-read 150-cycle Illumina NextSeq 550 flow cell. The study's own analysis went as follows. Because the immunoSEQ output held only junctional sequences and lacked quality scores, the filtering could not match the filtering applied to full-length reads. To assign V/J genes and CDR3, sequences were annotated using PyIR, a Python wrapper for IgBLAST v1.9, with IMGT germline references. Reads with weak V/J assignments (E-value above 1e-6), missing CDR3, stop codons, out-of-frame junctions, or ambiguous translated residues were removed. V3J clonotypes were defined as sequences sharing an identical inferred V gene, J gene, and CDR3 amino acid sequence. The percentage overlap between two repertoires was calculated by dividing the number of shared unique clonotypes by the size of the smaller repertoire. Richness of each repertoire was evaluated using RTK rarefaction, the Chao1 estimator, and Recon v2.1 estimates of unobserved clonotypes. Generation probabilities were computed with OLGA for all TCRbeta clonotypes obtained by the gDNA method from a few donors. In TCRdb, the immuneACCESS table is reduced to in-frame sequences with V and J assigned. These tables do not hold every clone; where another copy was compared, an unresolved V gene accounts for under half, and the others remain unexplained. The V and J calls and clone size were taken over from that table, and D and trimming were inferred from the DNA. The sample has around 700,000 clones on record, 72% of them singletons. The ten biggest clones cover 1.8% of the sample.

The donors were healthy, HIV-negative adults with no recently reported acute infections or vaccinations. Only Caucasian adults living in Nashville, Tennessee, USA were represented among the donors. CD4+ T cells were enriched by magnetic negative selection; naive cells were then positively selected on CD45RA, and the negative fraction formed the memory subset. Blood was collected by leukapheresis, and PBMCs were isolated by Ficoll-Histopaque density gradient centrifugation and then cryopreserved in liquid nitrogen vapor phase. Analytical flow cytometry was used to check the purity and quantity of every magnetically sorted T cell population. From each sorted fraction, genomic DNA was isolated and quantified by UV absorbance on a Nanodrop 2000c. General study outcomes and caveats: Clonotypes shared by all four sorted-subset donors showed higher generation probabilities than non-shared clonotypes. Across four donors, about 5.2% of naive CD4, roughly 3.5% of naive CD8, around 2.5% of memory CD4, and about 0.44% of memory CD8 clonotypes were shared. Naive subsets generally had larger estimated clonotype richness than memory subsets. The small number of donors limited the genetic and exposure-history diversity represented. Incomplete sequencing was indicated by rarefaction of sorted-subset datasets, despite the large sequencing depth. Sampling was restricted to blood, and TCR repertoires in tissues likely differ from the TCR repertoires found in blood. Based on pairwise subsampling, the degree of clonotype sharing among donors was expected to be affected by sequencing depth.

The chain is assembled from TRBV7-2 and TRBJ2-2; the D gene lacks a confident call. This clonotype originated in a woman aged 25 to 39 in good health. Sequenced material: memory CD4+ T cells sorted from blood. Read against the paper, the sample's cell subset or site label means: CD45RA-negative fraction. The nucleotide sequence is TGTGCCAGCAGCTCAGTCCCCGGGGAGCTGTTTTTT. Translation gives CASSSVPGELFF.